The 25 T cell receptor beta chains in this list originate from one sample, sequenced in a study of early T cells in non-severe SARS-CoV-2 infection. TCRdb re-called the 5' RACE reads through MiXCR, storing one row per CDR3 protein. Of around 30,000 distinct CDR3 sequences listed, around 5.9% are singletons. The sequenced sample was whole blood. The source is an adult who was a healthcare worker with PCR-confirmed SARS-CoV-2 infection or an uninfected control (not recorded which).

The CDR3: CASSTLWDNEKLFF. The CDR3 nucleotides read TGTGCCAGCAGCACATTGTGGGATAATGAAAAACTGTTTTTT. This chain joins TRBV28 and TRBJ1-4; D is uncertain. Trimming left V 6 bases short and J 4 bases short, with 12 bases between. Looked up from germline, CDR1 is MDHEN and CDR2 is SYDVKM. The CDR3 covers 14 residues.

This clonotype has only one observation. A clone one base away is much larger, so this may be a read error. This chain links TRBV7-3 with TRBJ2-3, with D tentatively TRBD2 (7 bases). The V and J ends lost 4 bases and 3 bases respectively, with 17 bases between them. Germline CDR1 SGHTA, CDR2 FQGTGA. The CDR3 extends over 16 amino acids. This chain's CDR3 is CASSWSRGLATDTQYF. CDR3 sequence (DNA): TGTGCCAGCAGCTGGTCGCGGGGGCTAGCGACAGATACGCAGTATTTT.

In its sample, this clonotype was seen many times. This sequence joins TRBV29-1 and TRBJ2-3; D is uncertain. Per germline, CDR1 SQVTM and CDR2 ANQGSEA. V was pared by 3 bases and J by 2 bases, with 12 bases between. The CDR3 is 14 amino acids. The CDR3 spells CSVDWSTNTDTQYF. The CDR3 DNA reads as TGCAGCGTTGACTGGTCTACAAACACAGATACGCAGTATTTT.

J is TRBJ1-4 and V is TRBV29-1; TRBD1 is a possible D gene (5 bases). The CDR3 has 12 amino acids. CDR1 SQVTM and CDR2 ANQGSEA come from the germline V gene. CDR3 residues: CSIGGVNEKLFF. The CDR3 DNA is TGCAGTATTGGGGGGGTTAATGAAAAACTGTTTTTT. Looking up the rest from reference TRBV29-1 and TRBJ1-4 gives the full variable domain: SAVISQKPSRDICQRGTSLTIQCQVDSQVTMMFWYRQQPGQSLTLIATANQGSEATYESGFVIDKFPISRPNLTFSTLTVSNMSPEDSSIYLCSIGGVNEKLFFGSGTQLSVL.

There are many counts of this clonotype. CDR3 DNA sequence: TGTGCCAGCAGTGCGCAAATCCACACTGAAGCTTTCTTT. Translating it yields CASSAQIHTEAFF. The rearrangement joins TRBV6-5 to TRBJ1-1, with D uncertain. CDR1 and CDR2 (germline): MNHEY, SVGAGI. V lost 5 bases, J lost 3 bases, and 10 bases lay in between. The CDR3 is 13 amino acids.

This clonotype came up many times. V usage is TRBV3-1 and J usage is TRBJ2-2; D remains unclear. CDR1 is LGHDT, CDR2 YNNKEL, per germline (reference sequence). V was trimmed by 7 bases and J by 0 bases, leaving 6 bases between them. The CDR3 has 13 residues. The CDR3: CASILANTGELFF. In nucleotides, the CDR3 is TGTGCCAGCATTCTTGCGAACACCGGGGAGCTGTTTTTT.

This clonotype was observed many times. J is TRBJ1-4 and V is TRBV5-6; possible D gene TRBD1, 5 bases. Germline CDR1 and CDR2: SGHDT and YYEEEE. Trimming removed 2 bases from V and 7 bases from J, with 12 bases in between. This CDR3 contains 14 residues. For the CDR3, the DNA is TGTGCCAGCAGCTTCGAGGGGAAGGGTGAAAAACTGTTTTTT. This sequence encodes CASSFEGKGEKLFF.

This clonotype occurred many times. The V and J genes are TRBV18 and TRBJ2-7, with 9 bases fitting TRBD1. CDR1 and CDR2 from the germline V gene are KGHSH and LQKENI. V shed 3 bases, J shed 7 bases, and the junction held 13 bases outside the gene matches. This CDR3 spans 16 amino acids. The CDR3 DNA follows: TGTGCCAGCTCACCTGGATGGGGGACAGGGCCTAGGGAGCAGTACTTC. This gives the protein CASSPGWGTGPREQYF.

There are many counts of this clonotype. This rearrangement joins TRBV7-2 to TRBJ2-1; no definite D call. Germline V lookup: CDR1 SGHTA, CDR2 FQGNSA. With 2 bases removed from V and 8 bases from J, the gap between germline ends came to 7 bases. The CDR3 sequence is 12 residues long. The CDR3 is CASSLTSYEQFF. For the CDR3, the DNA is TGTGCCAGCAGCTTAACATCCTATGAGCAGTTCTTC.

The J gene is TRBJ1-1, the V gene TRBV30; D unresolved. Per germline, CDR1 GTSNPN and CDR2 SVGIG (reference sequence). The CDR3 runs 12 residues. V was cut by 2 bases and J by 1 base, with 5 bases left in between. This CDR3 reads CAWSFRNTEAFF. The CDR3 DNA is TGTGCCTGGAGTTTTCGGAACACTGAAGCTTTCTTT.

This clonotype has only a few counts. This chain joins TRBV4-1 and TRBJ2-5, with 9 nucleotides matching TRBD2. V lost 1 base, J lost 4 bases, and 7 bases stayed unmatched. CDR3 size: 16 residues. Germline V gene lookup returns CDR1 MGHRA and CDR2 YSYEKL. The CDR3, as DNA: TGCGCCAGCAGCCAAGGCGGCGGGGGGGTGCGAGAGACCCAGTACTTC. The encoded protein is CASSQGGGGVRETQYF.

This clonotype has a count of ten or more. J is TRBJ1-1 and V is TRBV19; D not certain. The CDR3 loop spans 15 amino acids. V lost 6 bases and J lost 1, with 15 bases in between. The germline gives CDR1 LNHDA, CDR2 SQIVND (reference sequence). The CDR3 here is CASREGGYANTEAFF. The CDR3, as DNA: TGTGCCAGTAGGGAGGGAGGCTACGCGAACACTGAAGCTTTCTTT.

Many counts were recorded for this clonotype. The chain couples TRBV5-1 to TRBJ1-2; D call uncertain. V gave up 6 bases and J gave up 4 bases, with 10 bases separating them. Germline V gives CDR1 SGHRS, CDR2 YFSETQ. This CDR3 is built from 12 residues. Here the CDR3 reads CASTESGYGYTF. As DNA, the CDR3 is TGCGCCAGCACTGAGTCGGGCTATGGCTACACCTTC.

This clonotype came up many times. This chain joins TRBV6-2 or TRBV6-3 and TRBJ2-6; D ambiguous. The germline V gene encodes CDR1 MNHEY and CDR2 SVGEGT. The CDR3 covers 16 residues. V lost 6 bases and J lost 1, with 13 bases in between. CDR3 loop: CASSLSVGSGANVLTF. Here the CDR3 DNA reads TGTGCCAGCAGCCTCTCCGTGGGTTCTGGGGCCAACGTCCTGACTTTC.

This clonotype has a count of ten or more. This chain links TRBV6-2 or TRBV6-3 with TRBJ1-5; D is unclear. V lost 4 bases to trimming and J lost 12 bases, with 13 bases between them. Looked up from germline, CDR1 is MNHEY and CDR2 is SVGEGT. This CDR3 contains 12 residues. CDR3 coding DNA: TGTGCCAGCAGTTCGCGGACCCCAAACCAGCATTTT. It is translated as CASSSRTPNQHF.

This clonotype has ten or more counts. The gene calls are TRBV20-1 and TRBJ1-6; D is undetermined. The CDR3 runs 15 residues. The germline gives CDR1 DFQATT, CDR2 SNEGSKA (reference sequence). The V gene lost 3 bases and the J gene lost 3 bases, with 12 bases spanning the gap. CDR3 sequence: CSASLKDVYNSPLHF. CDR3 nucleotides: TGCAGTGCTAGCCTGAAGGATGTCTATAATTCACCCCTCCACTTT.

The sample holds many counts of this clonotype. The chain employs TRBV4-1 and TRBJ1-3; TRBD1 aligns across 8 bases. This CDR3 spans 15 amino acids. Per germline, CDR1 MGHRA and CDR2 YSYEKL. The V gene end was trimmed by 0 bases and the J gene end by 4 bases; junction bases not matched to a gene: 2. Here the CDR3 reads CASSQEDRVGNTIYF. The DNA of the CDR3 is TGCGCCAGCAGCCAAGAGGACAGGGTCGGAAACACCATATATTTT.

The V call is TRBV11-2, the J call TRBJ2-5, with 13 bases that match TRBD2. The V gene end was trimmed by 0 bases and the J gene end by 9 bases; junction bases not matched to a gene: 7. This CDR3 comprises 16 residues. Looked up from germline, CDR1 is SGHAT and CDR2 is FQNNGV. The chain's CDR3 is CASSLEGLAGAQAQYF. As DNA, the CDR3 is TGTGCCAGCAGCTTAGAAGGACTAGCGGGGGCCCAGGCCCAGTACTTC.

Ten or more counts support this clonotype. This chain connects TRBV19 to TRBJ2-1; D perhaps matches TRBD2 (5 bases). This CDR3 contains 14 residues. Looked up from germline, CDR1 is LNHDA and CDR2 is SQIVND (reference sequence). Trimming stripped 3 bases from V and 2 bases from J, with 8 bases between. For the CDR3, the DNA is TGTGCCAGTAGTATGGGAGCAACCTACAATGAGCAGTTCTTC. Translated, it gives CASSMGATYNEQFF.

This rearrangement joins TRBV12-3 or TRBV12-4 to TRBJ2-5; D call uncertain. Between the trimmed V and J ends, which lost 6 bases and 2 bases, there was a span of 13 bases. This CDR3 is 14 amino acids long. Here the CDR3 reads CASSPGFGQETQYF. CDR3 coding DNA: TGTGCCAGCAGCCCCGGATTCGGGCAAGAGACCCAGTACTTC.

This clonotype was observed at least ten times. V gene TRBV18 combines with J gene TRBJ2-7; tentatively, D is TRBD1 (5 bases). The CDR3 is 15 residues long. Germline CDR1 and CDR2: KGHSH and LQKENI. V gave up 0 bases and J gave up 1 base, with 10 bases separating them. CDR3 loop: CASSPPSRASYEQYF. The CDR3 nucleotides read TGTGCCAGCTCACCACCTTCCAGGGCGTCCTACGAGCAGTACTTC. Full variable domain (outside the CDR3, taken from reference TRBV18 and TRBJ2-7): NAGVMQNPRHLVRRRGQEARLRCSPMKGHSHVYWYRQLPEEGLKFMVYLQKENIIDESGMPKERFSAEFPKEGPSILRIQQVVRGDSAAYFCASSPPSRASYEQYFGPGTRLTVT.

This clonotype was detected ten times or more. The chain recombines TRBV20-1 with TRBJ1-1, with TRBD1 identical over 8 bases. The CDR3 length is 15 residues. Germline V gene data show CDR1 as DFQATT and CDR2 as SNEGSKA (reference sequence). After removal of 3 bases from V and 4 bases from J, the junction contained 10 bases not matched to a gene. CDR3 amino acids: CSASYHLDRVTEAFF. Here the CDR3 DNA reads TGCAGTGCTAGCTACCATTTGGACAGGGTCACTGAAGCTTTCTTT.

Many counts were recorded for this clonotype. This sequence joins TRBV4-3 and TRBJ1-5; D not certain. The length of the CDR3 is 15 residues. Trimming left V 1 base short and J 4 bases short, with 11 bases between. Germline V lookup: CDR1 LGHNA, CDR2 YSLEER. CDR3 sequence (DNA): TGCGCCAGCAGCCAAGTCACGGGCGGGAATCAGCCCCAGCATTTT. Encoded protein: CASSQVTGGNQPQHF.

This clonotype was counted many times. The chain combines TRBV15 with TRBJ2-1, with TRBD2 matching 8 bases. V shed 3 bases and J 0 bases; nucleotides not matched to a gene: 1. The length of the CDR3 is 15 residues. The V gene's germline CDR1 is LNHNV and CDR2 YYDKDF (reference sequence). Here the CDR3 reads CATSRRGASYNEQFF. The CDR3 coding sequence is TGTGCCACCAGCAGGCGGGGGGCCTCCTACAATGAGCAGTTCTTC.

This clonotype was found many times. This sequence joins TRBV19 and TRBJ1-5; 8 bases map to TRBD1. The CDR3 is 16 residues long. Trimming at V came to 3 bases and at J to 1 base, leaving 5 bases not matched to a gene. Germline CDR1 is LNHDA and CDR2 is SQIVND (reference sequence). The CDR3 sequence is CASSMTRQGSNQPQHF. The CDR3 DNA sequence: TGTGCCAGTAGTATGACGAGACAGGGGAGCAATCAGCCCCAGCATTTT.